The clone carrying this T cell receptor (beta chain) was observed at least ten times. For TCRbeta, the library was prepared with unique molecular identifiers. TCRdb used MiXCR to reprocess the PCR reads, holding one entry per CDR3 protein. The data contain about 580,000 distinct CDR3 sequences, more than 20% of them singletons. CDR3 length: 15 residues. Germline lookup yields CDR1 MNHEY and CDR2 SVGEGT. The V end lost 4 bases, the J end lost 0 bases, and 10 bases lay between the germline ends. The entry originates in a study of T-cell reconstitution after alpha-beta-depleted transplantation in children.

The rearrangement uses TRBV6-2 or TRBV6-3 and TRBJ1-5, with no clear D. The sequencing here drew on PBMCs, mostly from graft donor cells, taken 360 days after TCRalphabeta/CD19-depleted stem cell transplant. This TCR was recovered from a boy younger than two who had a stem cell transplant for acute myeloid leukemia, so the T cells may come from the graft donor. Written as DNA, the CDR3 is TGTGCCAGCAGTTCTCAGATTTATAGCAATCAGCCCCAGCATTTT. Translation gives CASSSQIYSNQPQHF.